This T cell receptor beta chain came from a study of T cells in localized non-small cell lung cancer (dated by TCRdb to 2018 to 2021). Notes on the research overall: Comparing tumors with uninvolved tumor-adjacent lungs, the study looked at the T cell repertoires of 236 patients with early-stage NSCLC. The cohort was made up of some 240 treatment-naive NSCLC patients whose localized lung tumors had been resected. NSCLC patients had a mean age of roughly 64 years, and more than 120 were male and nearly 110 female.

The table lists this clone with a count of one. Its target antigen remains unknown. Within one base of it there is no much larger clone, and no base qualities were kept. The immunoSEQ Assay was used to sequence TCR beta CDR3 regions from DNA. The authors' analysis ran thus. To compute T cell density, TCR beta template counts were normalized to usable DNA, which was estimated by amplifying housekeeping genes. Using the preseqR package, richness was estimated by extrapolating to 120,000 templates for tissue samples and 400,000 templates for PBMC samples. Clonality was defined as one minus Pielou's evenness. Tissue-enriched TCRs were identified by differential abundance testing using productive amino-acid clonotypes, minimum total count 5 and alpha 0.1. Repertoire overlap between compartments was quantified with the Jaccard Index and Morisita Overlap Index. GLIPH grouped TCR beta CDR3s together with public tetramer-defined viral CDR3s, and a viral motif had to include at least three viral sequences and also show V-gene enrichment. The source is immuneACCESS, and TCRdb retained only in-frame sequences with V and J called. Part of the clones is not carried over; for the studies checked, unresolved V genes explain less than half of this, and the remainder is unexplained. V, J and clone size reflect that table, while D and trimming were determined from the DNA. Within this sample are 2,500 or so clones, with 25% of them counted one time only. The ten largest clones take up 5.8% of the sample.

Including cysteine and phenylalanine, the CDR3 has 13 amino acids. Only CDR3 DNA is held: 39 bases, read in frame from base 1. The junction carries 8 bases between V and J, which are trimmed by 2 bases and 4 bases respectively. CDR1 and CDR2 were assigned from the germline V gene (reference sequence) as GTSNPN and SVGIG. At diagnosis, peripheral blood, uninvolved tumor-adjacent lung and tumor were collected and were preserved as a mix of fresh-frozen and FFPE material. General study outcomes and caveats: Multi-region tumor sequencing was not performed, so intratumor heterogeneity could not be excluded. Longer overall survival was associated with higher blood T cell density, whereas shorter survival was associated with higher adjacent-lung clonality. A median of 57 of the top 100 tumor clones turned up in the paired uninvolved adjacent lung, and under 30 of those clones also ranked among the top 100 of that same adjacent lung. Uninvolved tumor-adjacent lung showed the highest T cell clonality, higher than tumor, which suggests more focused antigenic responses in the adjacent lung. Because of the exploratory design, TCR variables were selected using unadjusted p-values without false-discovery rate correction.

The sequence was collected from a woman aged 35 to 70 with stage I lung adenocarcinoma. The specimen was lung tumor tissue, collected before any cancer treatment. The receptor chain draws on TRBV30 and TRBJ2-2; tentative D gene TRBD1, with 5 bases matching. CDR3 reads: CAWSFQGTGELFF. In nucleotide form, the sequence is TGTGCCTGGAGTTTCCAGGGCACCGGGGAGCTGTTTTTT.